Presented here are 21 T cell receptor beta chains from one specimen sequenced in a study of early T cells in non-severe SARS-CoV-2 infection. MiXCR, run by TCRdb on the 5' RACE reads, gives a single entry per CDR3 protein. The sample records tens of thousands of distinct CDR3 sequences, over 10% being singletons. The material sequenced was whole blood. The receptors were sampled from an adult who was a healthcare worker with PCR-confirmed SARS-CoV-2 infection or an uninfected control (not recorded which).

This clonotype was counted ten times or more. This chain joins TRBV6-5 and TRBJ2-7; 11 bases align to TRBD2. The junction had 5 bases not matched to a gene; V was cut back by 5 bases and J by 5 bases. CDR3 length equals 14 residues. Germline V gives CDR1 MNHEY, CDR2 SVGAGI. As DNA, the CDR3 is TGTGCCAGCAGTCCACTAGCGGGAGTTGACGAGCAGTACTTC. Its translation: CASSPLAGVDEQYF.

This clonotype was counted only a few times. V usage is TRBV24-1 and J usage is TRBJ2-2; maybe TRBD1 (6 bases). The CDR3 spans 14 residues. Trimming shortened V by 4 bases and J by 4 bases, and 9 bases separated the two germline ends. Germline loops: CDR1 KGHDR, CDR2 SFDVKD. The CDR3: CATSDYRVTGELFF. DNA for the CDR3: TGTGCCACCAGTGACTACAGGGTCACCGGGGAGCTGTTTTTT.

Turning to this clonotype: This could be a read error, since a much larger clone is one nucleotide away. This chain connects TRBV18 to TRBJ2-5; D assignment may be TRBD1 or TRBD2 (5 bases each). Germline V gene sequence: CDR1 KGHSH, CDR2 LQKENI. The CDR3 has 13 amino acids. CDR3 nucleotides: TGTGCCAGCTCACCCGGGACCCAAGAGATCCAGTACTTC. Amino acids: CASSPGTQEIQYF.

This clonotype was observed a few times. This chain uses TRBV10-3 with TRBJ2-3, with TRBD2 identical over 7 bases. The germline gives CDR1 ENHRY, CDR2 SYGVKD. The CDR3 is 14 amino acids. V shed 6 bases and J 6 bases; nucleotides not matched to a gene: 9. CDR3 loop: CAISQTSFRDTQYF. The CDR3 DNA reads as TGTGCCATCAGCCAGACTAGCTTCAGGGATACGCAGTATTTT.

This clonotype has just a few counts. V usage is TRBV5-1 and J usage is TRBJ2-1; D uncertain. CDR1 SGHRS and CDR2 YFSETQ come from the germline V gene. The V end lost 4 bases, the J end lost 7 bases, and 6 bases lay between the germline ends. CDR3 length equals 11 residues. The DNA of the CDR3 is TGCGCCAGCAGCCAGGAGAATGAGCAGTTCTTC. Protein product: CASSQENEQFF.

This clonotype has only a few counts. The chain uses TRBV3-1 and TRBJ2-5; 7 bases align to TRBD2. Germline V gene sequence: CDR1 LGHDT, CDR2 YNNKEL (reference sequence). The CDR3 extends over 16 amino acids. Germline trimming cut 0 bases from V and 0 bases from J; bases unmatched to any gene: 4. The CDR3 reads CASSQEASGDQETQYF. The CDR3 bases are TGTGCCAGCAGCCAAGAGGCTAGCGGTGACCAAGAGACCCAGTACTTC.

This clonotype occurred many times. The chain has TRBV7-6 and TRBJ2-3; possibly TRBD2 for D (5 bases). Trimming took 1 base from V and 0 from J, leaving 14 bases between them. The V gene's germline CDR1 is SGHVS and CDR2 FNYEAQ. The CDR3 runs 17 residues. As DNA, the CDR3 is TGTGCCAGCAGCTTAGTCTCGCTAGCTGCTAGCACAGATACGCAGTATTTT. Its translation is CASSLVSLAASTDTQYF.

The CDR3 region is CSAPQAGAGETQYF. CDR3 nucleotide sequence: TGCAGTGCTCCTCAAGCGGGAGCGGGGGAGACCCAGTACTTC. This chain connects TRBV20-1 to TRBJ2-5; 8 nucleotides line up with TRBD2. The germline CDR1 and CDR2 sequences are DFQATT and SNEGSKA (reference sequence). V shed 5 bases, J shed 5 bases, and the junction held 10 bases outside the gene matches. CDR3 length: 14 amino acids.

The chain joins TRBV29-1 to TRBJ2-3; 8 bases agree with TRBD1. Losses at the gene ends were 6 bases for V and 6 bases for J; bases not matched to a gene: 11. The length of the CDR3 is 14 residues. From germline, CDR1 is SQVTM and CDR2 ANQGSEA. CDR3 region: CSVPGTGPVDTQYF. In nucleotides, the CDR3 is TGCAGCGTCCCAGGGACAGGCCCGGTTGATACGCAGTATTTT.

In its sample, this clonotype was seen a few times. V and J are TRBV14 and TRBJ1-1, with TRBD1 matching 8 bases. Germline CDR1 SGHDN, CDR2 FVKESK. With 3 bases clipped from V and 5 bases from J, the junction kept 2 bases outside the gene matches. The length of the CDR3 is 13 residues. CDR3 bases: TGTGCCAGCAGCCAGGACAGGGTGACTGAAGCTTTCTTT. This translates into CASSQDRVTEAFF.

The chain employs TRBV6-1 and TRBJ2-7, with 7 bases matching TRBD2. The CDR3 sequence is 14 residues long. Losses at the gene ends were 7 bases for V and 0 bases for J; bases not matched to a gene: 6. Germline V gene sequence: CDR1 MNHNS, CDR2 SASEGT. The CDR3 protein is CASTRGGSSYEQYF. DNA for the CDR3: TGTGCCAGCACCCGCGGGGGAAGCTCCTACGAGCAGTACTTC.

This clonotype has ten or more counts. V gene TRBV9 combines with J gene TRBJ1-2; TRBD1 agrees at 12 bases. The CDR3 is 16 residues long. Germline CDR1 SGDLS, CDR2 YYNGEE. V was pared by 4 bases and J by 2 bases, with 6 bases of the junction left unmatched. CDR3 residues: CASSPEGTGGNYGYTF. In DNA, the CDR3 is TGTGCCAGCAGCCCCGAAGGGACAGGGGGCAACTATGGCTACACCTTC.

V gene TRBV19 combines with J gene TRBJ2-1; 7 nucleotides agree with TRBD2. This CDR3 contains 16 residues. V lost 5 bases, J lost 3 bases, and 10 bases stayed unmatched. Germline assignment: CDR1 LNHDA and CDR2 SQIVND (reference sequence). CDR3 sequence reads: CASSGRGRGNYNEQFF. The CDR3 bases are TGTGCCAGTAGTGGCCGTGGGCGGGGGAACTACAATGAGCAGTTCTTC. The full variable domain, completed using reference TRBV19 and TRBJ2-1, is DGGITQSPKYLFRKEGQNVTLSCEQNLNHDAMYWYRQDPGQGLRLIYYSQIVNDFQKGDIAEGYSVSREKKESFPLTVTSAQKNPTAFYLCASSGRGRGNYNEQFFGPGTRLTVL.

This clonotype was seen many times. V is TRBV14 and J is TRBJ1-6; D remains ambiguous. The V and J ends lost 4 bases and 7 bases respectively, with 14 bases between them. Per germline, CDR1 SGHDN and CDR2 FVKESK. The CDR3 covers 15 residues. DNA for the CDR3: TGTGCCAGCAGCCCCCTAGGGAGTTTCAATTCACCCCTCCACTTT. This translates into CASSPLGSFNSPLHF.

This clonotype was seen repeatedly, ten times or more. This chain links TRBV13 with TRBJ1-3; no definite D call. The V gene lost 1 base and the J gene lost 8 bases, with 3 bases spanning the gap. Germline CDR1 is PRHDT and CDR2 is FYEKMQ (reference sequence). The CDR3 length is 11 residues. This chain's CDR3 is CASSLVDTIYF. In nucleotides, the CDR3 is TGTGCCAGCAGCTTAGTGGACACCATATATTTT.

This clonotype was seen repeatedly, ten times or more. The V gene is TRBV29-1, the J gene TRBJ2-3; 8 positions agree with TRBD2. The J segment lost 1 base and the V segment lost 6 bases, leaving 6 bases of the junction unmatched. This CDR3 is built from 14 residues. The V gene's germline CDR1 is SQVTM and CDR2 ANQGSEA. CDR3: CSVAGTRGTDTQYF. CDR3 in DNA: TGCAGCGTAGCCGGGACTAGGGGCACAGATACGCAGTATTTT.

This clonotype was observed a handful of times. The chain has TRBV7-2 and TRBJ2-3, with TRBD2 as a possible D gene (6 bases). The CDR3 runs to 15 residues. Germline lookup yields CDR1 SGHTA and CDR2 FQGNSA. Deletions cut 6 bases from V and 3 bases from J, with 16 bases between. CDR3 DNA: TGTGCCAGCAGATTGAGCGGGCCTGGGACAGATACGCAGTATTTT. It codes for CASRLSGPGTDTQYF.

This clonotype was recorded many times. The V call is TRBV10-3, the J call TRBJ2-7, with D unclear. Germline V lookup: CDR1 ENHRY, CDR2 SYGVKD. The CDR3 runs 13 residues. V dropped 9 bases and J dropped 5 bases, with 17 bases sitting between them. CDR3 nucleotide sequence: TGTGCCATTATGGGCTTAGTAAGCAACGAGCAGTACTTC. It codes for CAIMGLVSNEQYF.

V is TRBV28 and J is TRBJ1-6; TRBD1 matches at 8 bases. Germline-derived CDR1 and CDR2 are MDHEN and SYDVKM. This CDR3 comprises 14 residues. V gave up 5 bases and J gave up 7 bases; unmatched junction bases: 4. CDR3 sequence reads: CASSTTGGNSPLHF. CDR3 nucleotide sequence: TGTGCCAGCAGTACTACAGGGGGAAATTCACCCCTCCACTTT. Supplemented by reference TRBV28 and TRBJ1-6, the full variable domain reads DVKVTQSSRYLVKRTGEKVFLECVQDMDHENMFWYRQDPGLGLRLIYFSYDVKMKEKGDIPEGYSVSREKKERFSLILESASTNQTSMYLCASSTTGGNSPLHFGNGTRLTVT.

This clonotype has more than one count but fewer than ten. The J gene is TRBJ2-7, the V gene TRBV12-3 or TRBV12-4, with D perhaps TRBD1 or TRBD2 (5 bases each). CDR3 length: 14 residues. V was clipped by 6 bases and J by 1 base, with 13 bases between them. The CDR3 reads CASSPGRTSYEQYF. DNA of the CDR3: TGTGCCAGCAGCCCGGGACGGACTTCCTACGAGCAGTACTTC.

This clonotype appeared many times. The CDR3 nucleotides read TGTGCCAGCAGCGTAGATGGGACCCCGAACACCGGGGAGCTGTTTTTT. Protein: CASSVDGTPNTGELFF. The chain is built from TRBV9 and TRBJ2-2; tentatively, D is TRBD1 or TRBD2 (5 bases each). The CDR3 sequence is 16 residues long. Germline assignment: CDR1 SGDLS and CDR2 YYNGEE. The ends were cut back, 0 bases at V and 0 bases at J, with 9 bases in the middle.